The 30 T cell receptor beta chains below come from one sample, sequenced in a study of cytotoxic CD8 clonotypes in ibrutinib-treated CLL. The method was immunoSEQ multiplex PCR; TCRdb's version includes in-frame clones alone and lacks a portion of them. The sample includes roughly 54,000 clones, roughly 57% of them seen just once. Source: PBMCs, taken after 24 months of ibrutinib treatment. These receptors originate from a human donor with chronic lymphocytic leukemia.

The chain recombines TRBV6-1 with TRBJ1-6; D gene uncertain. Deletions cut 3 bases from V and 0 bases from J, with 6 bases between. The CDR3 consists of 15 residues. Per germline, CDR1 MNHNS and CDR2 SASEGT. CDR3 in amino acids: CASSDRSSYNSPLHF. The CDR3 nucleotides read TGTGCCAGCAGTGACCGTAGCTCCTATAATTCACCCCTCCACTTT.

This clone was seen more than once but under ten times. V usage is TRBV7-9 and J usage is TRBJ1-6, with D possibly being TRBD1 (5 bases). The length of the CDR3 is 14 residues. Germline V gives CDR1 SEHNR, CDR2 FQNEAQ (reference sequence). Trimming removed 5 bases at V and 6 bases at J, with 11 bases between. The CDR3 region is CASSEAGGNSPLHF. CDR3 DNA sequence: TGTGCCAGCAGCGAGGCCGGGGGTAATTCACCCCTCCACTTT.

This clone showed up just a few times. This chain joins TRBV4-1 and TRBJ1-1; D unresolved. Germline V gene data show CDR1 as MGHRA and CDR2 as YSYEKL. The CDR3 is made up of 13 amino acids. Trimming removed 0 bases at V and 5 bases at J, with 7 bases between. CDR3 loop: CASSQDYVTEAFF. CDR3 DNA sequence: TGCGCCAGCAGCCAAGATTACGTGACTGAAGCTTTCTTT.

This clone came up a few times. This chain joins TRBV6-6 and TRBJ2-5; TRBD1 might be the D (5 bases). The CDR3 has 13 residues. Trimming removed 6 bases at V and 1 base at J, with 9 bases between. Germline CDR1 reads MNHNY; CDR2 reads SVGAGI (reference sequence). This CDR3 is CASSYRFQETQYF. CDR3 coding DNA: TGTGCCAGCAGCTACAGGTTCCAAGAGACCCAGTACTTC.

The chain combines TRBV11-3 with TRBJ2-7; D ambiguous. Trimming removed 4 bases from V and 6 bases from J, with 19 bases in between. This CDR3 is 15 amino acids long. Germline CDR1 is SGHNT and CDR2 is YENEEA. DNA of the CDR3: TGTGCCAGCAGCTCGGGTGCAGCCCCTTGGGGCGAGCAGTACTTC. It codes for CASSSGAAPWGEQYF. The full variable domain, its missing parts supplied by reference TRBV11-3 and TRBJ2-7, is EAGVVQSPRYKIIEKKQPVAFWCNPISGHNTLYWYLQNLGQGPELLIRYENEEAVDDSQLPKDRFSAERLKGVDSTLKIQPAELGDSAVYLCASSSGAAPWGEQYFGPGTRLTVT.

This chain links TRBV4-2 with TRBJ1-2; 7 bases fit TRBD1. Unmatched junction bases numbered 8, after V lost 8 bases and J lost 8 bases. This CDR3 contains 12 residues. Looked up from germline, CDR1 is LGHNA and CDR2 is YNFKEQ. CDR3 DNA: TGTGCCAGCCAGTCGACAGGGAAAGGCTACACCTTC. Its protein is CASQSTGKGYTF.

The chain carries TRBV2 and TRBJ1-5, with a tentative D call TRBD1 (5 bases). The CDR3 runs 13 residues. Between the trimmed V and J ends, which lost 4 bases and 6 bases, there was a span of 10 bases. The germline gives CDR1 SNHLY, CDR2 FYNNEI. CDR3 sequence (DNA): TGTGCCAGCAGTGTGCAGGGCTCTCAGCCCCAGCATTTT. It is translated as CASSVQGSQPQHF. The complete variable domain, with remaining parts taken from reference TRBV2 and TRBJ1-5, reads EPEVTQTPSHQVTQMGQEVILRCVPISNHLYFYWYRQILGQKVEFLVSFYNNEISEKSEIFDDQFSVERPDGSNFTLKIRSTKLEDSAMYFCASSVQGSQPQHFGDGTRLSIL.

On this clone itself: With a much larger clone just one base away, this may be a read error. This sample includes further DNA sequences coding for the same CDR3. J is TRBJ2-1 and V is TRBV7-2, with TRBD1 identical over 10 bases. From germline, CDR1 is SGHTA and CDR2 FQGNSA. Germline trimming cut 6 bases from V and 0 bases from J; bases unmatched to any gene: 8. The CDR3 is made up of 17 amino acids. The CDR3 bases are TGTGCCAGCAGTCGGGACAGGGGCCGAAGCTCCTACAATGAGCAGTTCTTC. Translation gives CASSRDRGRSSYNEQFF. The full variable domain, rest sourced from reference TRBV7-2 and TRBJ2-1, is GAGVSQSPSNKVTEKGKDVELRCDPISGHTALYWYRQSLGQGLEFLIYFQGNSAPDKSGLPSDRFSAERTGGSVSTLTIQRTQQEDSAVYLCASSRDRGRSSYNEQFFGPGTRLTVL.

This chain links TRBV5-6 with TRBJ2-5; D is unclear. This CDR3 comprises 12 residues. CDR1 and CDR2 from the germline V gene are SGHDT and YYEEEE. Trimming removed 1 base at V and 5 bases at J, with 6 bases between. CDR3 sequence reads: CASSLLRETQYF. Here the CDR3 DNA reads TGTGCCAGCAGCTTGTTGCGGGAGACCCAGTACTTC. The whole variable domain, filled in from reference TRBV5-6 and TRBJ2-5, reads DAGVTQSPTHLIKTRGQQVTLRCSPKSGHDTVSWYQQALGQGPQFIFQYYEEEERQRGNFPDRFSGHQFPNYSSELNVNALLLGDSALYLCASSLLRETQYFGPGTRLLVL.

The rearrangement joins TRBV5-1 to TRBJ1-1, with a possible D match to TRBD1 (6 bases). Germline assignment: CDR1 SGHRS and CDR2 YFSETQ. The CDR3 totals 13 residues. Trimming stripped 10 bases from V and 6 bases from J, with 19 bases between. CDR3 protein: CASTTGAGAEAFF. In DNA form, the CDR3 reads TGCGCCTCTACGACAGGCGCGGGAGCTGAAGCTTTCTTT.

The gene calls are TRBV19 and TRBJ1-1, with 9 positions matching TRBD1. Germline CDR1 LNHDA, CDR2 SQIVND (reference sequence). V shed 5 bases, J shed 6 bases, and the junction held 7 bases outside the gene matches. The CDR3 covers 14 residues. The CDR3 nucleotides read TGTGCCAGTAGTCTGGGACAGGGCGGGTCTGAAGCTTTCTTT. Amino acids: CASSLGQGGSEAFF.

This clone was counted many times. The chain's CDR3 is CASSQQGYSYEQYF. CDR3 DNA: TGTGCCAGCAGCCAACAGGGCTACTCCTACGAGCAGTACTTC. This chain connects TRBV7-9 to TRBJ2-7; weak D call: TRBD1 (6 bases). The V and J ends lost 5 bases and 0 bases respectively, with 11 bases between them. Germline V gene lookup returns CDR1 SEHNR and CDR2 FQNEAQ (reference sequence). This CDR3 contains 14 residues.

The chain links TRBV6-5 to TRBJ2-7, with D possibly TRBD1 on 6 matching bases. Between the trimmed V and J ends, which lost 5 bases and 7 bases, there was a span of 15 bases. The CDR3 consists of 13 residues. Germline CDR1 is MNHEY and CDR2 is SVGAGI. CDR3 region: CASSQGTETEQYF. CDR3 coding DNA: TGTGCCAGCAGTCAGGGGACCGAGACTGAGCAGTACTTC.

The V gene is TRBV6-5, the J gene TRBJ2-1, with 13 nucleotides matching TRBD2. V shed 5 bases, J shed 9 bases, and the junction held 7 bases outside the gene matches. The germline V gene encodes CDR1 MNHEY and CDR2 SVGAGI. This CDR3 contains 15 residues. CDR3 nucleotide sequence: TGTGCCAGCAGTCCCGGGACTAGCGGGGTCCGTGAGCAGTTCTTC. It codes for CASSPGTSGVREQFF.

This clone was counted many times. CDR3 in amino acids: CASSPGTGGASRSGYTF. CDR3 coding DNA: TGCGCCAGCAGCCCAGGGACAGGGGGCGCTTCAAGGTCCGGCTACACCTTC. The V call is TRBV5-1, the J call TRBJ1-2; 12 bases match TRBD1. CDR1 SGHRS and CDR2 YFSETQ come from the germline V gene. There are 17 residues in the CDR3. V trimming: 4 bases; J trimming: 8 bases; junction bases outside the gene matches: 15.

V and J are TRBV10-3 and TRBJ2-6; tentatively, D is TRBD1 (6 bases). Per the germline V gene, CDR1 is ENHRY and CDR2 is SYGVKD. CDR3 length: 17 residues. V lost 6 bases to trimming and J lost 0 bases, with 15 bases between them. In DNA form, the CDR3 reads TGTGCCATCAGGACCCGGGACACCGTCTCTGGGGCCAACGTCCTGACTTTC. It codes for CAIRTRDTVSGANVLTF.

The CDR3 spells CASSEGQDTDTQYF. Written as DNA, the CDR3 is TGTGCCAGCAGTGAAGGACAGGACACAGATACGCAGTATTTT. The chain recombines TRBV25-1 with TRBJ2-3, with 7 bases aligning to TRBD1. Losses at the gene ends were 2 bases for V and 2 bases for J; bases not matched to a gene: 1. This CDR3 is built from 14 residues. Germline CDR1 reads MGHDK; CDR2 reads SYGVNS.

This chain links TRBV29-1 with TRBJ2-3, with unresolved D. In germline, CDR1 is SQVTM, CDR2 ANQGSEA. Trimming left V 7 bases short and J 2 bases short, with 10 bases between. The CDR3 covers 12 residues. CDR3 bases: TGCAGCGCACACACCTTCACAGATACGCAGTATTTT. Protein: CSAHTFTDTQYF.

The CDR3 region is CSVEEGPGQPQHF. The CDR3 DNA reads as TGCAGCGTTGAGGAGGGTCCCGGGCAGCCCCAGCATTTT. J is TRBJ1-5 and V is TRBV29-1; no reliable D call. Trimming stripped 3 bases from V and 7 bases from J, with 13 bases between. Germline assignment: CDR1 SQVTM and CDR2 ANQGSEA. The CDR3 covers 13 residues.

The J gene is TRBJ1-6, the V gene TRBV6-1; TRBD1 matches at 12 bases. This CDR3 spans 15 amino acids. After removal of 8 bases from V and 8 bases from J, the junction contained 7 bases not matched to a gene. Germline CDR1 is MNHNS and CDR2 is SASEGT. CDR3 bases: TGTGCCAGCGGAGGGACAGGGGGCTCTTATTCACCCCTCCACTTT. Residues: CASGGTGGSYSPLHF.

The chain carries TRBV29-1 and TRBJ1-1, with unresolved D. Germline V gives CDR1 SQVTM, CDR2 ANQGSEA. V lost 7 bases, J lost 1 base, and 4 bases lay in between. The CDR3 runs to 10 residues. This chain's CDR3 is CSAQNTEAFF. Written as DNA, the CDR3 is TGCAGCGCACAGAACACTGAAGCTTTCTTT.

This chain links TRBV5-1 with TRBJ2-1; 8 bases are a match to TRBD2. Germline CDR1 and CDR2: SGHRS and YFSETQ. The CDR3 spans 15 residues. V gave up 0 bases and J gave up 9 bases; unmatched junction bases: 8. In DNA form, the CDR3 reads TGCGCCAGCAGCTTGGCCGAGACTAGCGTCAGTGAGCAGTTCTTC. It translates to CASSLAETSVSEQFF. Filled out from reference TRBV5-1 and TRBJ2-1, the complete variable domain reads KAGVTQTPRYLIKTRGQQVTLSCSPISGHRSVSWYQQTPGQGLQFLFEYFSETQRNKGNFPGRFSGRQFSNSRSEMNVSTLELGDSALYLCASSLAETSVSEQFFGPGTRLTVL.

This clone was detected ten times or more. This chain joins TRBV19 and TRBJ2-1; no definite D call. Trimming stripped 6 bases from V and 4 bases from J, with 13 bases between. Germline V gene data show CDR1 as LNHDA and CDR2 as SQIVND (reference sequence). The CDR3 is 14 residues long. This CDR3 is CASRPLPSYNEQFF. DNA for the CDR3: TGTGCCAGTAGACCCCTGCCCAGTTACAATGAGCAGTTCTTC.

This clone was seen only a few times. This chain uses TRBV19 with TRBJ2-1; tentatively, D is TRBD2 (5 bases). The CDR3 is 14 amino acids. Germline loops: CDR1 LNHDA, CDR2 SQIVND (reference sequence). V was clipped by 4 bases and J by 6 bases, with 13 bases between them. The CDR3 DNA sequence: TGTGCCAGTAGTACCCCGGGCGGGCTCAATGAGCAGTTCTTC. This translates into CASSTPGGLNEQFF. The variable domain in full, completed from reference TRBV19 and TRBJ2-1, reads DGGITQSPKYLFRKEGQNVTLSCEQNLNHDAMYWYRQDPGQGLRLIYYSQIVNDFQKGDIAEGYSVSREKKESFPLTVTSAQKNPTAFYLCASSTPGGLNEQFFGPGTRLTVL.

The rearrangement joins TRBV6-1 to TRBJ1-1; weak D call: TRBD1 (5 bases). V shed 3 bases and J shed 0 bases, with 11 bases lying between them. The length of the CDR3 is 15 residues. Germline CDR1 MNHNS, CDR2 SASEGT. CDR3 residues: CASSEGRLMNTEAFF. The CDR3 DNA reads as TGTGCCAGCAGTGAGGGGCGGTTAATGAACACTGAAGCTTTCTTT.

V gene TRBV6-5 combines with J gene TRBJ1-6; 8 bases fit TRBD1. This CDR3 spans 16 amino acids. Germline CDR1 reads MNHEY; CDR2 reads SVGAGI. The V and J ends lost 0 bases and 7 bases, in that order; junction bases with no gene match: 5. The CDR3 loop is CASSYSPQGANSPLHF. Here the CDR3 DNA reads TGTGCCAGCAGTTACTCTCCTCAGGGGGCGAATTCACCCCTCCACTTT.

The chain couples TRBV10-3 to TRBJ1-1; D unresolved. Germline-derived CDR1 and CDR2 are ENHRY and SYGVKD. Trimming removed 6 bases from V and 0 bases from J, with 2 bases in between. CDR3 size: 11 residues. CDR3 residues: CAIRVNTEAFF. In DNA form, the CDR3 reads TGTGCCATCAGGGTGAACACTGAAGCTTTCTTT.

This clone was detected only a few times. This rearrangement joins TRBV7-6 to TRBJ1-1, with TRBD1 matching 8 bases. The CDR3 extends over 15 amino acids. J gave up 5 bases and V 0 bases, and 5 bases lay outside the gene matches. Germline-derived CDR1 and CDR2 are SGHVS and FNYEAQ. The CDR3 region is CASSLATGAGTEAFF. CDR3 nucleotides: TGTGCCAGCAGCTTAGCGACAGGGGCTGGTACTGAAGCTTTCTTT.

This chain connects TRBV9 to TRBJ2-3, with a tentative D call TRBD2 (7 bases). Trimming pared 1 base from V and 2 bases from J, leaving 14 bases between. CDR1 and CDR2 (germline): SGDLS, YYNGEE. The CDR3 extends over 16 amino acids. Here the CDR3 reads CASSVQGGAFTDTQYF. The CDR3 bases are TGTGCCAGCAGCGTACAAGGGGGGGCCTTCACAGATACGCAGTATTTT.

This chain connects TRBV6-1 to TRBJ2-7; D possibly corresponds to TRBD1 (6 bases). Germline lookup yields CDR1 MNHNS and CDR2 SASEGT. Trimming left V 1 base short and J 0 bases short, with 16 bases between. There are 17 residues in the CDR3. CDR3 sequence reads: CASSEVGLGAPSYEQYF. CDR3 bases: TGTGCCAGCAGTGAAGTAGGTTTGGGGGCGCCCTCCTACGAGCAGTACTTC.